The source of this TCR beta chain is a study of blood T cell repertoires in COVID-19. Only in-frame clones appear in the TCRdb table, and some are missing; sequencing was by immunoSEQ multiplex PCR. Seen here are fewer than 200,000 clones, 86% observed once, and the top ten hold around 20%. The germline gives CDR1 SGHDN, CDR2 FVKESK. Trimming took 4 bases from V and 2 from J, leaving 14 bases between them. The CDR3 spans 15 residues. The sample taken for sequencing was peripheral blood. The source of this sequence is a man between 65 and 80 years old with active or convalescent COVID-19. This chain joins TRBV14 and TRBJ1-2; D is possibly TRBD1 (5 bases). This CDR3 is CASSRNQGFNYGYTF. CDR3 DNA: TGTGCCAGCAGCCGTAATCAGGGATTCAACTATGGCTACACCTTC.